Listed below are T cell receptor beta chains from one sample, sequenced in a study of cytomegalovirus exposure and HLA in healthy donors. Profiled with immunoSEQ multiplex PCR; TCRdb holds only in-frame clones, not every one. The data show tens of thousands of clones, with about 80% seen just once and about 30% held by the top ten. The sample was PBMCs. Every receptor here comes from a man aged 50-59 years in good health and CMV-seropositive. Each CDR3 is given with its conserved first and last residue. The D gene is left open where the match is weak. For some rows the clone size is stated as once, few or many, or as a class when expanded; others skip it.

abundance: few
d_gene: TRBD1
v_gene: TRBV4-1
j_gene: TRBJ2-5
CDR3aa: CASSLGTGLRETQYF

abundance: once
d_gene: -
v_gene: TRBV4-2
j_gene: TRBJ2-2
CDR3aa: CASSREGRVNLNGELFF

abundance: -
d_gene: -
v_gene: TRBV5-6
j_gene: TRBJ2-5
CDR3aa: CASSVPGQSWETQYF

abundance: -
d_gene: TRBD2
v_gene: TRBV27
j_gene: TRBJ2-1
CDR3aa: CASSLKGVVGVAGPSVNNEQFF

abundance: few
d_gene: TRBD1
v_gene: TRBV10-3
j_gene: TRBJ1-5
CDR3aa: CAISEQGLSNQPQHF

abundance: -
d_gene: TRBD2
v_gene: TRBV15
j_gene: TRBJ2-7
CDR3aa: CATSRGDGRYYEQYF

abundance: -
d_gene: -
v_gene: TRBV11-2
j_gene: TRBJ1-1
CDR3aa: CASSAGPSQSAFF

abundance: -
d_gene: -
v_gene: TRBV29-1
j_gene: TRBJ1-1
CDR3aa: CSVSVSANTEAFF

abundance: -
d_gene: TRBD2
v_gene: TRBV7-9
j_gene: TRBJ2-7
CDR3aa: CASSNRPGLAGYEQYF

abundance: -
d_gene: -
v_gene: TRBV29-1
j_gene: TRBJ2-5
CDR3aa: CSAGVQETQYF

abundance: once
d_gene: TRBD1
v_gene: TRBV2
j_gene: TRBJ2-4
CDR3aa: CASSSGPRADRGGKNIQYF

abundance: -
d_gene: TRBD2
v_gene: TRBV11-2
j_gene: TRBJ2-7
CDR3aa: CASSLGLASDEQYF

abundance: -
d_gene: TRBD1
v_gene: TRBV30
j_gene: TRBJ2-7
CDR3aa: CAWSVSGTGGYEQYF

abundance: -
d_gene: TRBD2
v_gene: TRBV30
j_gene: TRBJ2-6
CDR3aa: CAWSGTSGLSGANGLTF

abundance: -
d_gene: TRBD1
v_gene: TRBV19
j_gene: TRBJ2-5
CDR3aa: CASSIGQGAWETQYF

abundance: -
d_gene: -
v_gene: TRBV7-2
j_gene: TRBJ2-3
CDR3aa: CASSFDSSIGDTQYF

abundance: -
d_gene: -
v_gene: TRBV4-1
j_gene: TRBJ2-7
CDR3aa: CASSRVGEPYEQYF

abundance: -
d_gene: TRBD1
v_gene: TRBV6-1
j_gene: TRBJ1-3
CDR3aa: CATTKTGDSGNTIYF

abundance: -
d_gene: -
v_gene: TRBV29-1
j_gene: TRBJ2-4
CDR3aa: CSVQGPDSQYF

abundance: -
d_gene: TRBD2
v_gene: TRBV13
j_gene: TRBJ2-1
CDR3aa: CASSLDRGRGLAGGNEQFF

abundance: -
d_gene: -
v_gene: TRBV6-5
j_gene: TRBJ2-3
CDR3aa: CASSPPDRNTDTQYF

abundance: -
d_gene: -
v_gene: TRBV5-4
j_gene: TRBJ2-2
CDR3aa: CASSFGTGELFF

abundance: -
d_gene: TRBD1
v_gene: TRBV6-1
j_gene: TRBJ1-2
CDR3aa: CASTPGQGADYGYTF

abundance: -
d_gene: -
v_gene: TRBV30
j_gene: TRBJ1-2
CDR3aa: CAIEVPEGYTF

abundance: -
d_gene: -
v_gene: TRBV7-2
j_gene: TRBJ2-2
CDR3aa: CASSLVVSSENTGELFF

abundance: -
d_gene: TRBD1
v_gene: TRBV29-1
j_gene: TRBJ2-7
CDR3aa: CSVLGDRSYEQYF

abundance: -
d_gene: -
v_gene: TRBV6-1
j_gene: TRBJ1-1
CDR3aa: CASRDYSGNQGAFF

abundance: -
d_gene: TRBD1
v_gene: TRBV5-4
j_gene: TRBJ2-5
CDR3aa: CASSFAGTGETQYF

abundance: once
d_gene: TRBD2
v_gene: TRBV30
j_gene: TRBJ2-4
CDR3aa: CACRPGLENSQYF

abundance: -
d_gene: -
v_gene: TRBV7-9
j_gene: TRBJ1-1
CDR3aa: CASSLQNGGKAFF

abundance: once
d_gene: -
v_gene: TRBV19
j_gene: TRBJ2-1
CDR3aa: CASSPIDGAYNEQFF

abundance: few
d_gene: TRBD1
v_gene: TRBV13
j_gene: TRBJ2-7
CDR3aa: CASSGGGQGPEQYF

abundance: once
d_gene: -
v_gene: TRBV30
j_gene: TRBJ1-5
CDR3aa: CAWAGKSNQPQHF

abundance: -
d_gene: TRBD1
v_gene: TRBV4-2
j_gene: TRBJ2-3
CDR3aa: CASSQLDRETDTQYF

abundance: -
d_gene: -
v_gene: TRBV6-1
j_gene: TRBJ2-1
CDR3aa: CASSEGRTTYNEQFF

abundance: -
d_gene: TRBD2
v_gene: TRBV13
j_gene: TRBJ2-1
CDR3aa: CASSFLRTSEQFF